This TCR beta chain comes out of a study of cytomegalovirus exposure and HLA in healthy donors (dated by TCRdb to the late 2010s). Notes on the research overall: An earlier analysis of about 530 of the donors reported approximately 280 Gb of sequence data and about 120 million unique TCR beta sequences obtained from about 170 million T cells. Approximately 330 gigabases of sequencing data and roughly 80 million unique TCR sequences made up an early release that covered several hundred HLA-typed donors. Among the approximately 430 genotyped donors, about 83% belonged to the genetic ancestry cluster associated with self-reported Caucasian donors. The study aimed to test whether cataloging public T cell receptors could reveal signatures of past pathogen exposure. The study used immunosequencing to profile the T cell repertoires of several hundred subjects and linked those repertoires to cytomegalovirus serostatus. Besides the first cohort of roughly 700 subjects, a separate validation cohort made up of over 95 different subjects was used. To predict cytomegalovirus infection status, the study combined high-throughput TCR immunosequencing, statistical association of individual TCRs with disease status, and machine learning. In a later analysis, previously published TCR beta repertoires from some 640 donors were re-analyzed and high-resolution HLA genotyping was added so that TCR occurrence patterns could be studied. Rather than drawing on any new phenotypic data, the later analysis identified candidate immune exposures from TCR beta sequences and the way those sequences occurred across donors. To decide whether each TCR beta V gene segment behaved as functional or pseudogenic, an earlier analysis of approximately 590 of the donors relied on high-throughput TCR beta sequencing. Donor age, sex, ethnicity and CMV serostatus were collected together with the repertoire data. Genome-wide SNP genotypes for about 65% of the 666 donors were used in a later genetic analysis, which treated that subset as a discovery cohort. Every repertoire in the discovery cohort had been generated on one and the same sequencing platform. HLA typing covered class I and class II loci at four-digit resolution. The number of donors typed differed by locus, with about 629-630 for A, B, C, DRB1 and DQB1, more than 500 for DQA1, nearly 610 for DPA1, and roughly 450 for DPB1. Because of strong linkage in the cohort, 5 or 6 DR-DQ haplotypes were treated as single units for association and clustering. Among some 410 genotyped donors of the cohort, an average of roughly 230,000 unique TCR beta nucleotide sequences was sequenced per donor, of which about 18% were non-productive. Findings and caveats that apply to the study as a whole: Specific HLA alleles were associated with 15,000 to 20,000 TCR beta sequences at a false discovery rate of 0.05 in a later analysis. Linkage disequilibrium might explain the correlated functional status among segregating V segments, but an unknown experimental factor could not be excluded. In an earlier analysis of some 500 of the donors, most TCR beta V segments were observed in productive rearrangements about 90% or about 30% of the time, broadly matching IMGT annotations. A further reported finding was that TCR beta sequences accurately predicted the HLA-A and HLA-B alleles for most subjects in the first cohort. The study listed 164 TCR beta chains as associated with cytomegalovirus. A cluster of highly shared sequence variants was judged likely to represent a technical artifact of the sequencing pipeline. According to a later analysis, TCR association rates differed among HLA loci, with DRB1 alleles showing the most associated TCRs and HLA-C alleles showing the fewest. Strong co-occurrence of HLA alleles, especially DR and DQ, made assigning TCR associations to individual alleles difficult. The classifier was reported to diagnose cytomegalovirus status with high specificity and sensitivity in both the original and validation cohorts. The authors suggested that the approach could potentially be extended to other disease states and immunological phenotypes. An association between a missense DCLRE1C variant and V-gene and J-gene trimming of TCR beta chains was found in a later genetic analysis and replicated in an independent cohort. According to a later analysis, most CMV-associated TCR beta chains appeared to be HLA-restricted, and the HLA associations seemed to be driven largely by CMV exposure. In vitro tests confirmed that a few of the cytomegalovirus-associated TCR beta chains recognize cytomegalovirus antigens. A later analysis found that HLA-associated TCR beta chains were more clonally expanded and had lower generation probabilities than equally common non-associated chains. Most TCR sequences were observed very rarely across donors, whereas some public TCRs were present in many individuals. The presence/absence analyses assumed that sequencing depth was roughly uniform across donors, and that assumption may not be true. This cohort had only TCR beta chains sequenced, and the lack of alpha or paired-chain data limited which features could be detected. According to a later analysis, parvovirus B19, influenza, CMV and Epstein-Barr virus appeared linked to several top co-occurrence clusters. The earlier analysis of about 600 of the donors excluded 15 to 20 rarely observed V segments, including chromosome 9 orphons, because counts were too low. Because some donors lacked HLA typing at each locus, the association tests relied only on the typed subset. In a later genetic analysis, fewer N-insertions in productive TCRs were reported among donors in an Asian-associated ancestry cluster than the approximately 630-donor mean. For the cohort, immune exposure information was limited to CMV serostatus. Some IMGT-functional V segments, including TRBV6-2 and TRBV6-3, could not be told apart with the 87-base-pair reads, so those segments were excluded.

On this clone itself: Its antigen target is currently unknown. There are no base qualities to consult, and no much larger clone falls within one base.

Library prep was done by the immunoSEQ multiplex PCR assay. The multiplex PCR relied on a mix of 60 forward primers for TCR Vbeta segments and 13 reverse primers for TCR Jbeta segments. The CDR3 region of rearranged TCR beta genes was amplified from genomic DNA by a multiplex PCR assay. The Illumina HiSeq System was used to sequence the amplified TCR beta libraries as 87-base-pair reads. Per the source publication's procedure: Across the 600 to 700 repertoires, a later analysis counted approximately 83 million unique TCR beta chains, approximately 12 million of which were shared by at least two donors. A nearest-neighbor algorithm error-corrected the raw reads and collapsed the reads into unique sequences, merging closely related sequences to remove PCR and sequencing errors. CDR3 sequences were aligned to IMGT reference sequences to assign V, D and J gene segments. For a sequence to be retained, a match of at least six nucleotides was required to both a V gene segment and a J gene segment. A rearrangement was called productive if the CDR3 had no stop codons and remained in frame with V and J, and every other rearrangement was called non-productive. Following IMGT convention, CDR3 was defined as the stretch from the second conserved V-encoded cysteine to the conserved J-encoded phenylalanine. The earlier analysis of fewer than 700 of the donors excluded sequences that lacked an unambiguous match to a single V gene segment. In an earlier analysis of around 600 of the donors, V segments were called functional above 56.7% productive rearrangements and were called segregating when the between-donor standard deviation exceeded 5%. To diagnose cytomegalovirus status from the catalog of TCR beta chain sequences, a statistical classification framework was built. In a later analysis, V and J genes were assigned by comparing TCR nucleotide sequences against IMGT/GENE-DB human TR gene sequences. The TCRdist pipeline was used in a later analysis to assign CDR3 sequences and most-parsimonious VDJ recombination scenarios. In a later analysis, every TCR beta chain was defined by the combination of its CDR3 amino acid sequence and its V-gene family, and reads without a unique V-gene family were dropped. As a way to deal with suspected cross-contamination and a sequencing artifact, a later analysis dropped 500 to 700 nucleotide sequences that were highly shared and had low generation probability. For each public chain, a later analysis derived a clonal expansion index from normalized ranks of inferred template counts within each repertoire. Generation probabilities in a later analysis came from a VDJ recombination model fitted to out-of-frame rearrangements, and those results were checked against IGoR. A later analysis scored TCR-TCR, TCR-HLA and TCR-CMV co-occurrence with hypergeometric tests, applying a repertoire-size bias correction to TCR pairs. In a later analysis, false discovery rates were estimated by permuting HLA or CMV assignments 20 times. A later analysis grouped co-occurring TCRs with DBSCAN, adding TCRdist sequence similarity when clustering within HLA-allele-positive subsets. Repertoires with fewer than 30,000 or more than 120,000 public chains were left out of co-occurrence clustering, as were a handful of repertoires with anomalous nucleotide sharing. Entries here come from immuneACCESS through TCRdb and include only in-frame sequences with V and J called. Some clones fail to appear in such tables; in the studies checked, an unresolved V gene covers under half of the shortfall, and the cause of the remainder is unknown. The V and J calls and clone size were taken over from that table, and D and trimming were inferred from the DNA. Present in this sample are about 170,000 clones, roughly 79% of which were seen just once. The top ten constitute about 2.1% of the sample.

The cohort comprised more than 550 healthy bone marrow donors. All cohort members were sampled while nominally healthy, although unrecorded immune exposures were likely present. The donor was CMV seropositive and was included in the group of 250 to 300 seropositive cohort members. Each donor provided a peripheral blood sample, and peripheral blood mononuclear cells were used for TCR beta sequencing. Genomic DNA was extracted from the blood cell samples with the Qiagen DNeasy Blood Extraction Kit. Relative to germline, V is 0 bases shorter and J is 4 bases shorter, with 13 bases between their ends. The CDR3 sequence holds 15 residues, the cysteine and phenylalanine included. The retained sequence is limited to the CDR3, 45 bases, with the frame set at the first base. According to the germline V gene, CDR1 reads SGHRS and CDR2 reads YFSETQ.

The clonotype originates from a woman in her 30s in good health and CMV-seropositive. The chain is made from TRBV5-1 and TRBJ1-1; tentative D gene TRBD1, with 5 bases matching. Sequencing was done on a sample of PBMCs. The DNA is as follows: TGCGCCAGCAGCTTGGGAGGTCAGGGTTCCACTGAAGCTTTCTTT. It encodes CASSLGGQGSTEAFF.